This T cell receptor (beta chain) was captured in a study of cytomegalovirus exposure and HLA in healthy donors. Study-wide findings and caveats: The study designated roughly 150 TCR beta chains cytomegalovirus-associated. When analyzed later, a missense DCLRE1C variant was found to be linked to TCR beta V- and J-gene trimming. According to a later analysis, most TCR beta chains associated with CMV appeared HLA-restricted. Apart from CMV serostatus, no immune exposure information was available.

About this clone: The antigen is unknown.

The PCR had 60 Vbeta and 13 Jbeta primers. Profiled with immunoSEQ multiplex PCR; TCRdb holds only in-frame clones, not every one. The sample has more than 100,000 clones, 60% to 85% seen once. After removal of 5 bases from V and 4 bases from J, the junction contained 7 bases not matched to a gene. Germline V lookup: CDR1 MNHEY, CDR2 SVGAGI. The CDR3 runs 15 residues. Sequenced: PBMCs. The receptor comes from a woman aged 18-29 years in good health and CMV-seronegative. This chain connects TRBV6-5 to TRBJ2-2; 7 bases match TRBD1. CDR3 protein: CASSAGTAATGELFF. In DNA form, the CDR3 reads TGTGCCAGCAGTGCCGGGACAGCAGCCACCGGGGAGCTGTTTTTT.